Shown below are 14 T cell receptor beta chains from a single sample sequenced in a study of graft-versus-host responses after intestinal transplantation. These receptors' targets are unknown. Sequencing used immunoSEQ multiplex PCR; TCRdb keeps in-frame clones, though not all of them. Of 70,000 to 95,000 clones in the sample, 90% were seen once. Source: unstimulated CD4+ T cells sorted from spleen or lymph node cells, taken before intestinal transplant. These receptors all come from a human donor who received an intestinal transplant.

In this sample, this clone turned up once. This chain joins TRBV4-2 and TRBJ2-5, with D hard to call. V was trimmed by 0 bases and J by 9 bases, leaving 8 bases between them. The CDR3 totals 12 residues. Germline assignment: CDR1 LGHNA and CDR2 YNFKEQ. For the CDR3, the DNA is TGTGCCAGCAGCCAAGATAGTGTGGCCCAGTACTTC. Translation: CASSQDSVAQYF.

In its sample, this clone was seen a few times. The chain recombines TRBV5-1 with TRBJ1-1; no clear D gene. V gave up 4 bases and J gave up 3 bases, with 16 bases separating them. The CDR3 is 15 residues long. Germline CDR1 is SGHRS and CDR2 is YFSETQ. The CDR3 spells CASSPDPAGDTEAFF. The CDR3 DNA is TGCGCCAGCAGCCCAGACCCGGCGGGTGACACTGAAGCTTTCTTT.

This chain links TRBV7-9 with TRBJ1-1, with D possibly matching TRBD1 (5 bases). The germline gives CDR1 SEHNR, CDR2 FQNEAQ (reference sequence). CDR3 length: 14 amino acids. Trimming shortened V by 5 bases and J by 5 bases, and 15 bases separated the two germline ends. The CDR3 DNA reads TGTGCCAGCAGCGTTATGGGGGGTGGGACTGAAGCTTTCTTT. It encodes CASSVMGGGTEAFF. Together with reference TRBV7-9 and TRBJ1-1, the CDR3 gives the full variable domain: DTGVSQNPRHKITKRGQNVTFRCDPISEHNRLYWYRQTLGQGPEFLTYFQNEAQLEKSRLLSDRFSAERPKGSFSTLEIQRTEQGDSAMYLCASSVMGGGTEAFFGQGTRLTVV.

The V call is TRBV6-6, the J call TRBJ2-7; 7 positions match TRBD1. The CDR3 covers 15 residues. V shed 7 bases and J 0 bases; nucleotides not matched to a gene: 9. In germline, CDR1 is MNHNY, CDR2 SVGAGI (reference sequence). This CDR3 is CASTITGTASYEQYF. The CDR3 DNA reads TGTGCCAGCACCATAACCGGGACAGCCTCCTACGAGCAGTACTTC.

The chain links TRBV4-2 to TRBJ2-7, with 14 bases identical to TRBD2. V lost 2 bases, J lost 3 bases, and 9 bases stayed unmatched. Germline assignment: CDR1 LGHNA and CDR2 YNFKEQ. The CDR3 extends over 18 amino acids. In nucleotides, the CDR3 is TGTGCCAGCAGCCAACCAGGGACTAGCGGGGGCAGCATCTACGAGCAGTACTTC. Protein sequence: CASSQPGTSGGSIYEQYF.

The chain has TRBV19 and TRBJ1-2, with 11 bases aligning to TRBD1. The J segment lost 4 bases and the V segment lost 8 bases, leaving 12 bases of the junction unmatched. CDR1 and CDR2 (germline): LNHDA, SQIVND (reference sequence). The CDR3 is 16 residues long. The CDR3 DNA reads TGTGCCAGTGCCACCCCGCGGACAGGGGGCGGCTATGGCTACACCTTC. It codes for CASATPRTGGGYGYTF. Full variable domain (rest looked up from reference TRBV19 and TRBJ1-2): DGGITQSPKYLFRKEGQNVTLSCEQNLNHDAMYWYRQDPGQGLRLIYYSQIVNDFQKGDIAEGYSVSREKKESFPLTVTSAQKNPTAFYLCASATPRTGGGYGYTFGSGTRLTVV.

The chain uses TRBV19 and TRBJ1-4; 8 bases line up with TRBD1. Germline V gene data show CDR1 as LNHDA and CDR2 as SQIVND (reference sequence). The ends lost 8 bases at V and 3 bases at J; junction bases unmatched: 8. The CDR3 has 15 amino acids. The CDR3 reads CASSDNRGANEKLFF. In nucleotides, the CDR3 is TGTGCCAGTTCTGATAACAGGGGGGCTAATGAAAAACTGTTTTTT.

The chain employs TRBV10-3 and TRBJ2-3, with 9 bases that match TRBD2. CDR1 is ENHRY, CDR2 SYGVKD, per germline. CDR3 length equals 16 residues. V was clipped by 0 bases and J by 1 base; unmatched bases: 2. CDR3 loop: CAISESASGGTDTQYF. For the CDR3, the DNA is TGTGCCATCAGTGAGTCGGCTAGCGGGGGCACAGATACGCAGTATTTT.

The genes are TRBV18 and TRBJ1-5, with D tentatively TRBD1 (5 bases). V gave up 5 bases and J gave up 4 bases, with 12 bases separating them. The CDR3 totals 14 residues. Germline V gene lookup returns CDR1 KGHSH and CDR2 LQKENI. The CDR3 is CASSADRPNQPQHF. The DNA for the CDR3 is TGTGCCAGCTCAGCCGACAGACCTAATCAGCCCCAGCATTTT.

The V and J genes are TRBV5-1 and TRBJ2-7; TRBD1 matches 9 bases. There are 15 residues in the CDR3. The V gene end was trimmed by 4 bases and the J gene end by 0 bases; junction bases not matched to a gene: 5. Germline CDR1 is SGHRS and CDR2 is YFSETQ. CDR3 DNA sequence: TGCGCCAGCAGCCGGGGACAGGGCGGCTCCTACGAGCAGTACTTC. This translates into CASSRGQGGSYEQYF.

This clone was observed once. The V gene is TRBV18, the J gene TRBJ1-4; TRBD1 matches 7 bases. The J segment lost 8 bases and the V segment lost 3 bases, leaving 9 bases of the junction unmatched. Germline V gene sequence: CDR1 KGHSH, CDR2 LQKENI. The CDR3 spans 15 residues. The CDR3 here is CASSPREGAGEKLFF. The CDR3 DNA reads TGTGCCAGCTCACCCCGAGAGGGGGCGGGGGAAAAACTGTTTTTT.

CDR3 DNA: TGTGCCAGCAGCTTAATGAGGGGGATCTCCGCCGGGGAGCTGTTTTTT. As protein: CASSLMRGISAGELFF. This chain links TRBV7-2 with TRBJ2-2; D perhaps matches TRBD1 (6 bases). The germline V gene has CDR1 SGHTA and CDR2 FQGNSA. V was clipped by 2 bases and J by 6 bases, with 16 bases between them. This CDR3 has 16 residues.

The chain is built from TRBV27 and TRBJ1-5, with 10 positions matching TRBD1. Germline V lookup: CDR1 MNHEY, CDR2 SMNVEV (reference sequence). The CDR3 is made up of 16 amino acids. After removal of 5 bases from V and 7 bases from J, the junction contained 11 bases not matched to a gene. CDR3 in amino acids: CASSPTDRGFGQPQHF. The CDR3 DNA reads TGTGCCAGCAGTCCGACGGACAGGGGGTTTGGGCAGCCCCAGCATTTT.

This clone was seen once. V is TRBV6-5 and J is TRBJ1-2; D is undetermined. Germline lookup yields CDR1 MNHEY and CDR2 SVGAGI. Deletions cut 5 bases from V and 8 bases from J, with 18 bases between. This CDR3 is built from 14 residues. This CDR3 is CASSEFGGLSGYTF. CDR3 bases: TGTGCCAGCAGTGAATTCGGCGGATTAAGCGGCTACACCTTC.